Shown below are 26 T cell receptor beta chains from a single sample sequenced in a study of T cells after yellow fever vaccination. TCRdb re-derived calls from the 5' RACE reads in MiXCR, one entry per CDR3 protein. This table has a few hundred thousand distinct CDR3 sequences, about 7.1% appearing once. Sequencing was performed on CD4+ T cells sorted from PBMCs, taken 15 days after the yellow fever booster vaccination. The source of these receptors is a man aged 25 to 40 who received the YFV17D yellow fever vaccine.

With respect to this clonotype: A much larger clone differs by one base, so this may be a read error. The genes are TRBV7-8 and TRBJ1-1; D is uncertain. Between the trimmed V and J ends, which lost 0 bases and 8 bases, there was a span of 4 bases. The CDR3 spans 11 residues. Per germline, CDR1 SGHVS and CDR2 FQNEAQ. The CDR3 nucleotides read TGTGCCAGCAGCTTAGCGTCAGAAGCTTTCTTT. Translating it yields CASSLASEAFF.

This sequence joins TRBV7-2 and TRBJ2-3; D perhaps matches TRBD2 (5 bases). Germline lookup yields CDR1 SGHTA and CDR2 FQGNSA. Trimming took off 2 bases at V and 3 bases at J, with 9 bases between the two ends. This CDR3 has 14 residues. The CDR3, as DNA: TGTGCCAGCAGCTTACGGGGAGAGACAGATACGCAGTATTTT. Its protein product is CASSLRGETDTQYF.

The table lists this clonotype with a few counts. The chain is built from TRBV5-1 and TRBJ2-1, with D possibly being TRBD2 (5 bases). The CDR3 is 16 amino acids. Germline-derived CDR1 and CDR2 are SGHRS and YFSETQ. Trimming left V 4 bases short and J 5 bases short, with 19 bases between. This CDR3 is CASSPRAKVSHNEQFF. CDR3 nucleotides: TGCGCCAGCAGCCCGCGGGCTAAGGTCAGTCACAATGAGCAGTTCTTC.

V gene TRBV20-1 combines with J gene TRBJ2-3, with D perhaps TRBD1 (5 bases). Germline-derived CDR1 and CDR2 are DFQATT and SNEGSKA (reference sequence). The CDR3 consists of 14 residues. V was shortened by 6 bases and J by 0 bases, with 13 bases between the two germline ends. CDR3 DNA: TGCAGTGCCCAAGACAGACATAGCACAGATACGCAGTATTTT. Protein: CSAQDRHSTDTQYF.

This clonotype was counted at least ten times. The chain joins TRBV3-1 to TRBJ2-1, with TRBD2 matching 7 bases. The ends lost 1 base at V and 9 bases at J; junction bases unmatched: 3. This CDR3 comprises 13 residues. CDR1 is LGHDT, CDR2 YNNKEL, per germline (reference sequence). For the CDR3, the DNA is TGTGCCAGCAGCCAAGGACTAGCCGGTGAGCAGTTCTTC. This sequence encodes CASSQGLAGEQFF.

This clonotype has a handful of counts. The genes are TRBV18 and TRBJ1-1, with a tentative D call TRBD1 (5 bases). Germline V gene data show CDR1 as KGHSH and CDR2 as LQKENI. This CDR3 spans 15 amino acids. Trimming stripped 0 bases from V and 0 bases from J, with 8 bases between. In DNA form, the CDR3 reads TGTGCCAGCTCACCACCGGGGGGATTGAACACTGAAGCTTTCTTT. Its protein is CASSPPGGLNTEAFF.

This clonotype was seen many times. The chain has TRBV7-4 and TRBJ2-7; D might be TRBD2 (6 bases). The CDR3 is made up of 14 amino acids. Germline CDR1 SGHVT, CDR2 SQSDAQ. The ends were cut back, 1 base at V and 2 bases at J, with 9 bases in the middle. The CDR3 DNA reads TGTGCCAGCAGCTTAGGGAGGGATCCCTACGAGCAGTACTTC. Amino acids: CASSLGRDPYEQYF.

This chain uses TRBV5-5 with TRBJ1-1, with a tentative D call TRBD1 (5 bases). CDR3 size: 15 residues. V dropped 2 bases and J dropped 4 bases, with 15 bases sitting between them. The germline V gene has CDR1 SGHKS and CDR2 YYEKEE (reference sequence). The CDR3 DNA sequence: TGTGCCAGCAGCTTTTACGGGGGGAAGGTCACTGAAGCTTTCTTT. It encodes CASSFYGGKVTEAFF. Supplemented by reference TRBV5-5 and TRBJ1-1, the full variable domain reads DAGVTQSPTHLIKTRGQQVTLRCSPISGHKSVSWYQQVLGQGPQFIFQYYEKEERGRGNFPDRFSARQFPNYSSELNVNALLLGDSALYLCASSFYGGKVTEAFFGQGTRLTVV.

Many counts were recorded for this clonotype. V gene TRBV11-2 combines with J gene TRBJ2-1, with 9 nucleotides matching TRBD2. Trimming at V came to 2 bases and at J to 4 bases, leaving 12 bases not matched to a gene. There are 18 residues in the CDR3. In germline, CDR1 is SGHAT, CDR2 FQNNGV. As DNA, the CDR3 is TGTGCCAGCAGCTTAATACCGACTAGCGGACTTGAATACAATGAGCAGTTCTTC. As protein: CASSLIPTSGLEYNEQFF.

This clonotype was seen a few times. The J gene is TRBJ2-1, the V gene TRBV29-1; 11 nucleotides agree with TRBD2. In germline, CDR1 is SQVTM, CDR2 ANQGSEA. The trim removed 4 bases at V and 6 bases at J, leaving 5 bases unmatched. CDR3 size: 14 residues. The CDR3 region has the DNA TGCAGCGTTGTTACTAGCGGGAGACCCAATGAGCAGTTCTTC. Translated: CSVVTSGRPNEQFF.

As DNA, the CDR3 is TGTGCCATCAGTGAGTCCAGCGGGAGGGACTCCTACAATGAGCAGTTCTTC. It encodes CAISESSGRDSYNEQFF. The chain uses TRBV10-3 and TRBJ2-1; 10 nucleotides match TRBD2. Germline values: CDR1 ENHRY, CDR2 SYGVKD. The V gene end was trimmed by 0 bases and the J gene end by 0 bases; junction bases not matched to a gene: 2. The CDR3 extends over 17 amino acids.

This clonotype was picked up a small number of times. The chain couples TRBV20-1 to TRBJ2-1, with D perhaps TRBD2 (5 bases). Germline V gives CDR1 DFQATT, CDR2 SNEGSKA (reference sequence). This CDR3 comprises 13 residues. The germline V and J ends were trimmed by 1 base and 4 bases, with 8 bases remaining between them. The CDR3 here is CSARAAEYNEQFF. DNA for the CDR3: TGCAGTGCTAGAGCAGCGGAATACAATGAGCAGTTCTTC.

The chain employs TRBV5-1 and TRBJ2-5, with a possible D match to TRBD2 (5 bases). CDR1 is SGHRS, CDR2 YFSETQ, per germline. This CDR3 contains 15 residues. Trimming pared 4 bases from V and 5 bases from J, leaving 18 bases between. As DNA, the CDR3 is TGCGCCAGCAGCACTCGCCCCCGGGGATTGGAGACCCAGTACTTC. Translation gives CASSTRPRGLETQYF.

This clonotype was picked up a small number of times. The rearrangement joins TRBV7-2 to TRBJ2-2, with D possibly matching TRBD2 (5 bases). This CDR3 has 13 amino acids. In germline, CDR1 is SGHTA, CDR2 FQGNSA. V was clipped by 2 bases and J by 6 bases, with 7 bases between them. The CDR3 DNA sequence: TGTGCCAGCAGCTTAACTAGATCCGGGGAGCTGTTTTTT. As protein: CASSLTRSGELFF.

The chain combines TRBV11-1 with TRBJ2-1; 10 bases map to TRBD2. The germline V gene has CDR1 SGHAT and CDR2 FQDESV (reference sequence). The J segment lost 2 bases and the V segment lost 2 bases, leaving 9 bases of the junction unmatched. The CDR3 is 18 amino acids. The CDR3 is CASSLSFLAGVAYNEQFF. CDR3 in DNA: TGTGCCAGCAGCTTATCGTTCCTAGCGGGAGTCGCCTACAATGAGCAGTTCTTC.

There are a few counts of this clonotype. The J gene is TRBJ2-3, the V gene TRBV28, with D perhaps matching TRBD2 (5 bases). From germline, CDR1 is MDHEN and CDR2 SYDVKM. The ends were cut back, 5 bases at V and 7 bases at J, with 16 bases in the middle. The length of the CDR3 is 14 residues. CDR3 region: CASSPLDWVNTQYF. The CDR3, as DNA: TGTGCCAGCAGTCCCCTGGACTGGGTGAATACGCAGTATTTT.

This clonotype came up many times. This chain connects TRBV7-8 to TRBJ2-7; D is possibly TRBD2 (5 bases). The V end was cut by 4 bases, the J end by 0 bases, with 10 bases between. This CDR3 contains 14 residues. Germline CDR1 reads SGHVS; CDR2 reads FQNEAQ. In DNA, the CDR3 is TGTGCCAGCAGCTCCCAAGGGAGCTCCTACGAGCAGTACTTC. Translation: CASSSQGSSYEQYF. Together with reference TRBV7-8 and TRBJ2-7, the CDR3 gives the full variable domain: GAGVSQSPRYKVAKRGQDVALRCDPISGHVSLFWYQQALGQGPEFLTYFQNEAQLDKSGLPSDRFFAERPEGSVSTLKIQRTQQEDSAVYLCASSSQGSSYEQYFGPGTRLTVT.

This chain uses TRBV4-2 with TRBJ1-1, with D possibly matching TRBD1 (6 bases). Germline CDR1 and CDR2: LGHNA and YNFKEQ. There are 15 residues in the CDR3. Trimming stripped 1 base from V and 1 base from J, with 10 bases between. CDR3 region: CASSQVSGQNTEAFF. CDR3 nucleotide sequence: TGTGCCAGCAGCCAAGTCTCGGGACAGAACACTGAAGCTTTCTTT.

This clonotype was recorded a few times. This chain uses TRBV28 with TRBJ2-7; D uncertain. Trimming took off 5 bases at V and 4 bases at J, with 15 bases between the two ends. This CDR3 contains 14 residues. Germline V gives CDR1 MDHEN, CDR2 SYDVKM. The CDR3 DNA is TGTGCCAGCAGTGTACAACTGACACAATACGAGCAGTACTTC. Protein sequence: CASSVQLTQYEQYF.

J is TRBJ1-5 and V is TRBV5-6; D is unclear. The V end was cut by 2 bases, the J end by 1 base, with 7 bases between. CDR3 length: 14 residues. Germline V gives CDR1 SGHDT, CDR2 YYEEEE. The CDR3: CASSFRASNQPQHF. Written as DNA, the CDR3 is TGTGCCAGCAGCTTTCGAGCAAGCAATCAGCCCCAGCATTTT.

This clonotype was picked up many times. This chain joins TRBV7-2 and TRBJ2-3, with 11 bases that match TRBD2. V shed 4 bases and J 5 bases; nucleotides not matched to a gene: 8. This CDR3 comprises 16 residues. In germline, CDR1 is SGHTA, CDR2 FQGNSA. This chain's CDR3 is CASSWPGGLAGDTQYF. CDR3 DNA: TGTGCCAGCAGCTGGCCGGGAGGACTAGCGGGAGATACGCAGTATTTT.

The chain employs TRBV5-4 and TRBJ2-5; possible D gene TRBD1, 6 bases. CDR1 is SGHNT, CDR2 YYREEE, per germline (reference sequence). V lost 3 bases to trimming and J lost 3 bases, with 9 bases between them. The CDR3 sequence is 13 residues long. The CDR3 spells CASSSRQEETQYF. The CDR3 DNA sequence: TGTGCCAGCAGCTCTAGACAGGAAGAGACCCAGTACTTC.

This clonotype has a count of ten or more. V gene TRBV5-1 combines with J gene TRBJ1-1, with D hard to call. The CDR3 length is 14 residues. Looked up from germline, CDR1 is SGHRS and CDR2 is YFSETQ. V was cut by 0 bases and J by 2 bases, with 8 bases left in between. CDR3 amino acids: CASSLAQTNTEAFF. The CDR3 nucleotides read TGCGCCAGCAGCTTGGCCCAGACCAACACTGAAGCTTTCTTT.

A note on this clonotype: One end of the junction does not line up with germline, which may come from a read error. The gene calls are TRBV28 and TRBJ2-2; 8 positions match TRBD2. The CDR3 has 15 amino acids. CDR1 and CDR2 (germline): MDHEN, SYDVKM. The CDR3 DNA is TGTGCCAGAAGTTTAGTAGCGGGGTACACCGGGGAGCTGTTTTTT. Translating gives CARSLVAGYTGELFF. Looking up the rest from reference TRBV28 and TRBJ2-2 gives the full variable domain: DVKVTQSSRYLVKRTGEKVFLECVQDMDHENMFWYRQDPGLGLRLIYFSYDVKMKEKGDIPEGYSVSREKKERFSLILESASTNQTSMYLCARSLVAGYTGELFFGEGSRLTVL.

This clonotype occurred a few times. This rearrangement joins TRBV3-1 to TRBJ2-5; no reliable D call. The CDR3 loop spans 15 amino acids. The germline V gene has CDR1 LGHDT and CDR2 YNNKEL (reference sequence). Trimming took 4 bases from V and 5 from J, leaving 17 bases between them. CDR3 coding DNA: TGTGCCAGCAGCCGGTCTCGAGTCGCGGAGGAGACCCAGTACTTC. Translation gives CASSRSRVAEETQYF.

This chain uses TRBV29-1 with TRBJ2-3, with 13 bases aligning to TRBD2. Per the germline V gene, CDR1 is SQVTM and CDR2 is ANQGSEA. J gave up 1 base and V 7 bases, and 5 bases lay outside the gene matches. This CDR3 is 15 amino acids long. The CDR3, as DNA: TGCAGCGCAGGACTAGCGGGAGTAGGCACAGATACGCAGTATTTT. Its translation: CSAGLAGVGTDTQYF.